This TCR beta chain is drawn from a study of spatial heterogeneity in lung cancer. Turning to the study itself: Compared with alpha-chain sequences, beta-chain sequences were consistently detected in greater numbers. Overall study results and limits: Blood showed ubiquitous tumor TCRs more often at resection than at routine follow-up.

Time point indicated: sample taken at primary tumor resection. Unsorted whole RNA of tumor, nontumor lung or frozen PBMC was sequenced. Samples were donated by 72 untreated early-stage non-small cell lung cancer patients. Germline loops: CDR1 SEHNR, CDR2 FQNEAQ (reference sequence). The V end was cut by 1 base, the J end by 1 base, with 7 bases between. The CDR3 contains 14 residues. Unique molecular identifiers tagged every individual TCR cDNA molecule. TCRdb passed the 5' RACE reads through MiXCR, listing each CDR3 protein once. The profile shows about 25,000 distinct CDR3 sequences, just under 7% of them singletons. In its sample, this clonotype was seen many times. What it binds is not known.

The sequence was collected from a male donor with early-stage non-small cell lung cancer. This specimen was PBMCs, taken at surgery. This rearrangement joins TRBV7-9 to TRBJ1-1; D gene ambiguous. CDR3 sequence (DNA): TGTGCCAGCAGCTTAGGCAGAAAGAACACTGAAGCTTTCTTT. This translates into CASSLGRKNTEAFF.